This paragraph reports one TCR beta chain. It lacks a known antigen. No much larger clone is present one base from it, and per-base qualities are unavailable. From cysteine to phenylalanine, the CDR3 is 13 amino acids long. Only CDR3 DNA is held: 39 bases, read in frame from base 1. The germline V gene gives CDR1 as SGHAT and CDR2 as FQNNGV. The trim is 0 bases for V and 9 bases for J, with a gap of 9 bases between the germline ends. This entry comes from a study of shared clonotypes between healthy human individuals (dated by TCRdb to the early 2020s). Some background on the complete study: Two women and a few men aged 18 to 49 years were included in the cohort. For each donor, CD4 naive and CD4 memory were each given three plates, CD8 naive was given two plates, and CD8 memory was given one plate. To estimate repertoire size and how much clonotypes are shared between individuals, the study performed deep sequencing of blood TCR repertoires from about five healthy adults. To increase sequencing depth and limit assay-specific biases, different laboratories used diverse techniques to prepare libraries and sequence TCR repertoires. Each donor's leukapheresis produced roughly between about 0.8 and 8.9 billion PBMCs.

Healthy HIV-negative adults with no recently reported acute infections or vaccinations were included as donors. All donors were Caucasian adults living in Nashville, Tennessee, USA. CD4+ T cells were enriched through magnetic negative selection, after which naive cells were positively selected on CD45RA and the remaining negative fraction served as the memory subset. Blood was collected by leukapheresis, and PBMCs were isolated by Ficoll-Histopaque density gradient centrifugation and then cryopreserved in liquid nitrogen vapor phase. Analytical flow cytometry was used to check the purity and quantity of each magnetically sorted T cell population. Each sorted fraction had its genomic DNA isolated and then quantified by UV absorbance on a Nanodrop 2000c. Overall study outcomes, separate from this receptor: Sharing across a few donors was observed for about 5% of naive CD4, under 4% of naive CD8, 2% to 2.5% of memory CD4, and around 0.42% of memory CD8 clonotypes. Sampling was limited to blood, and TCR repertoires in tissue likely differ from TCR repertoires in blood. Even with the large sequencing depth, rarefaction of the sorted-subset datasets indicated that sequencing was incomplete. Compared with non-shared clonotypes, the clonotypes found in all four sorted-subset donors had higher generation probabilities. The small number of donors limited the genetic and exposure-history diversity represented. Estimated clonotype richness was generally larger for naive than for memory subsets. Based on pairwise subsampling, the degree of clonotype sharing among donors was expected to be affected by sequencing depth.

TCR CDR3 regions were amplified from genomic DNA by multiplex PCR using the deep immunoSEQ assay. Extracted genomic DNA from each cell subset was distributed evenly across all wells of several immunoSEQ 96-well plates, and each plate was treated as a replicate. For sorted subsets, 200 ng of genomic DNA, equivalent to roughly 30,000 T cell genomes, went into each replicate PCR. Purified libraries were measured with a Qubit 3.0 fluorometer, size-checked on a Bioanalyzer 2100, and measured again with the KAPA Library Quantification kit. Every immunoSEQ 96-well plate was sequenced on a dedicated single-read 150-cycle Illumina NextSeq 550 flow cell. In the source study's methods: The immunoSEQ output contained only junctional sequences without quality scores, so filtering could not match that applied to full-length reads. Sequences were annotated with PyIR, a Python wrapper for IgBLAST v1.9, using IMGT germline references to assign V/J genes and CDR3. Reads were filtered out if the reads had weak V/J assignments (E-value above 1e-6), no CDR3, stop codons, out-of-frame junctions, or ambiguous translated residues. A V3J clonotype was defined by an identical inferred V gene, J gene, and CDR3 amino acid sequence. Percentage overlap between repertoires was calculated by dividing the number of shared unique clonotypes by the size of the smaller repertoire. Richness of each repertoire was evaluated using RTK rarefaction, the Chao1 estimator, and Recon v2.1 estimates of unobserved clonotypes. Generation probabilities were computed with OLGA for all TCRbeta clonotypes obtained by the gDNA method from a few donors. In its TCRdb copy, this immuneACCESS table keeps in-frame sequences only and misses some clones. Where compared with another copy, unresolved V genes explain less than half of these, and the others have no known cause. V, J and clone size reflect that table, while D and trimming were determined from the DNA. The sample table lists some 1.4 million clones, roughly 96% of them with a count of one. Together, the top ten hold approximately 1.1% of the sample.

Specimen: naive CD4+ T cells sorted from blood. This specimen's cell subset or site label, per the study, means: CD45RA+ positively selected. Recombination joined TRBV11-2 with TRBJ2-1, and the D gene may be TRBD1, 6 bases matching. This sequence originates from a man aged 30 to 39 in good health. CDR3 loop: CASSLDSGVEQFF. Here is the DNA: TGTGCCAGCAGCTTAGATTCAGGGGTTGAGCAGTTCTTC.